This TCR beta chain was sequenced in a study of human T cells and chemical hapten exposure. Points from the study as a whole: Those TCRs sitting above 1 in 1000 frequency stayed the same with DPC sensitization.

Unique molecular identifiers were linked by the library to individual cDNA molecules. Under the authors' procedure: From around 25,000 to 690,000 TCRs were found per sample, with a median of about 96,000. MiXCR, applied by TCRdb to the RACE reads, yields one record per CDR3 protein. The V and J calls, along with clone size, are taken from TCRdb and not from the paper's own processing. This table has 130,000 or so distinct CDR3 sequences, approximately 9% appearing once. Time point noted: healthy volunteer bleed at 2 weeks. The total RNA was obtained from whole blood that was not fractionated. V shed 4 bases and J 5 bases; nucleotides not matched to a gene: 10. Germline lookup yields CDR1 MNHEY and CDR2 SVGAGI. This CDR3 is 15 amino acids long. As regards this clonotype: The antigen remains undetermined.

This clonotype originated in a male donor in good health. Some clones in this sample may be carry-over from other donors' samples. J is TRBJ2-7 and V is TRBV6-5; the match to TRBD1 covers 8 bases. The sequenced material came from whole blood. CDR3 sequence (DNA): TGTGCCAGCAGTTTCAGACGGGCGGACAGGGACGAGCAGTACTTC. Its translation is CASSFRRADRDEQYF.